Sequencing of this T cell receptor beta chain was carried out in a study of blood T cell repertoires in COVID-19. Study summary: The study drew acute and convalescent COVID-19 samples from the United States, Italy and Spain.

Clones were read by immunoSEQ multiplex PCR, and TCRdb kept only the in-frame ones, dropping some. The sample includes 350,000 or so clones, around four fifths seen only once; the top ten take about 3%. The V segment lost 0 bases and the J segment 2 bases; nucleotides outside the gene matches: 4. The germline V gene encodes CDR1 LGHNA and CDR2 YNFKEQ. The CDR3 runs to 16 residues. This TCR was sampled from a man aged 25-45 years with active or convalescent COVID-19. Sequencing was performed on peripheral blood. This chain links TRBV4-2 with TRBJ2-1, with 7 bases aligning to TRBD2. CDR3 nucleotides: TGTGCCAGCAGCCAAGATCGGCTAGCGGCCTACAATGAGCAGTTCTTC. It is translated as CASSQDRLAAYNEQFF.